A single TCR beta chain is shown here with its context. The antigen is undetermined. The source of the sample is a study of identical twins. Study results and limitations: Conclusions rested on cross-sectional statistics rather than following the same donors. The degree of excess twin sharing was weaker in beta out-of-frame sequences. Cord blood beta clonotypes present at high abundance carried fewer insertions; no such pattern appeared in memory repertoires.

This CDR3 has 17 amino acids. Germline values: CDR1 LGHNT, CDR2 FRNRAP. With 0 bases removed from V and 2 bases from J, the gap between germline ends came to 14 bases. A universal primer site arose from template switching, and cDNA bore unique molecular identifiers. In TCRdb, the 5' RACE reads were re-called with MiXCR into one record per CDR3 protein. This table has 1.5 million to 2 million distinct CDR3 sequences, about 31% appearing once. The sample was cord blood. The sequence was collected from a newborn girl in good health. This chain links TRBV12-5 with TRBJ1-5; D ambiguous. The CDR3: CASGLVLDRRGNQPQHF. The CDR3, as DNA: TGTGCTAGTGGTTTGGTACTCGATAGACGGGGCAATCAGCCCCAGCATTTT.